This T cell receptor (beta chain) was recorded in a study of T cells in localized non-small cell lung cancer (TCRdb year 2020). Concerning the study at large: T cell repertoires of 236 early-stage NSCLC patients were analyzed, with tumors being compared against uninvolved tumor-adjacent lungs. The cohort comprised around 250 treatment-naïve NSCLC patients with resected, localized lung tumors. A mean age of about 66 years was recorded for the NSCLC patients, of whom under 150 were male and about a hundred were female. The study at large found these results: A median of around 50 of the top 100 tumor clones were detected in paired uninvolved adjacent lung, and some 28 of these tumor clones were also found among the top 100 clones of the paired uninvolved adjacent lung. Higher blood T cell density associated with longer overall survival, while higher adjacent-lung clonality associated with shorter survival. Multi-region tumor sequencing was not performed, so intratumor heterogeneity could not be excluded. Since the design was exploratory, TCR variables were selected using unadjusted p-values with no false-discovery rate correction. Uninvolved tumor-adjacent lung showed the highest T cell clonality, higher than tumor, which suggests more focused antigenic responses in the uninvolved tumor-adjacent lung.

The immunoSEQ Assay was used to sequence TCR beta CDR3 regions from DNA. As for the authors' bioinformatics: To compute T cell density, TCR beta template counts were normalized to usable DNA, which was estimated by amplifying housekeeping genes. Richness was estimated with the preseqR package, extrapolating to 400,000 templates for PBMC samples and 120,000 templates for tissue samples. Clonality was taken to be one minus Pielou's evenness. To identify tissue-enriched TCRs, differential abundance testing was run on productive amino-acid clonotypes with a minimum total count of 5 and an alpha of 0.1. Repertoire overlap between compartments was quantified with the Jaccard Index and Morisita Overlap Index. GLIPH clustered TCR beta CDR3s with public tetramer-defined viral CDR3s; viral motifs required at least three viral sequences plus V-gene enrichment. Held by TCRdb, this immuneACCESS table contains in-frame sequences only and omits some clones. Under half of the omission traces to an unresolved V gene where checked; the cause of the rest is unknown. The V and J calls and clone size were taken over from that table, and D and trimming were inferred from the DNA. The sample includes over a thousand clones, with approximately 22% observed a single time. Roughly 9.2% of the sample lies in the top ten.

The germline ends are 9 bases apart after V is trimmed by 6 bases and J by 0 bases. CDR1 and CDR2, per the germline V gene (reference sequence), are LNHDA and SQIVND. The CDR3, from cysteine to phenylalanine, totals 14 residues. The CDR3 DNA has 42 bases and is translated from base 1. At diagnosis, peripheral blood, uninvolved tumor-adjacent lung and tumor were collected and stored as a combination of fresh-frozen and FFPE material. This clone was recorded a few times. It has no known antigen specificity. The input lacks base qualities; no much larger clone sits a single base away. Specimen: lung tumor tissue, collected before any cancer treatment. The sequence was obtained from an older male donor with stage III squamous cell lung carcinoma. The sequence joins TRBV19 to TRBJ1-5, with a weak D call of TRBD1 (6 bases match). The sequenced DNA is TGTGCCAGTAGCTGGACAGCTAGCAATCAGCCCCAGCATTTT. This translates into CASSWTASNQPQHF.